These 32 T cell receptor beta chains came from one sample sequenced in a study of cytomegalovirus exposure and HLA in healthy donors. 13 Jbeta primers and 60 Vbeta primers were used for the PCR. TCRdb's copy holds only in-frame clones and misses some; the assay was immunoSEQ multiplex PCR. There are approximately 40,000 clones in the sample; approximately 71% occur only once, and 15% to 20% lies in the top ten. The sample taken for sequencing was PBMCs. The source is a man aged 50 or older in good health and CMV-seropositive.

A few counts support this clone. The CDR3 spells CASLKTSSSYNEQFF. The CDR3 nucleotides read TGCGCCAGCCTTAAAACTAGCAGCTCCTACAATGAGCAGTTCTTC. V and J are TRBV5-1 and TRBJ2-1; TRBD2 might be the D (6 bases). Trimming removed 7 bases from V and 0 bases from J, with 14 bases in between. Germline V CDR1 and CDR2: SGHRS, YFSETQ. CDR3 length: 15 amino acids.

The rearrangement links TRBV10-3 to TRBJ2-1; D is unclear. With 2 bases removed from V and 4 bases from J, the gap between germline ends came to 6 bases. Germline lookup yields CDR1 ENHRY and CDR2 SYGVKD. This CDR3 is 13 amino acids long. CDR3 sequence reads: CAISEGDYNEQFF. The CDR3 nucleotides read TGTGCCATCAGTGAGGGAGATTACAATGAGCAGTTCTTC.

The V call is TRBV18, the J call TRBJ1-1; 7 bases are a match to TRBD1. Germline values: CDR1 KGHSH, CDR2 LQKENI. V trimming: 2 bases; J trimming: 6 bases; junction bases outside the gene matches: 9. The CDR3 is 15 amino acids. The CDR3 DNA reads TGTGCCAGCTCACCATCACAGACAGGGATGGCTGAAGCTTTCTTT. It translates to CASSPSQTGMAEAFF.

The genes are TRBV13 and TRBJ1-2, with D possibly matching TRBD1 (6 bases). Between the trimmed V and J ends, which lost 0 bases and 4 bases, there was a span of 15 bases. Per germline, CDR1 PRHDT and CDR2 FYEKMQ (reference sequence). The CDR3 loop spans 16 amino acids. CDR3 loop: CASSLGDSLNSYGYTF. In DNA, the CDR3 is TGTGCCAGCAGCTTAGGGGACAGCTTGAATTCCTATGGCTACACCTTC.

The chain recombines TRBV7-2 with TRBJ2-7, with 7 bases matching TRBD1. This CDR3 region has 14 residues. Germline lookup yields CDR1 SGHTA and CDR2 FQGNSA. V lost 2 bases, J lost 5 bases, and 6 bases stayed unmatched. The CDR3 reads CASSLWTGRNEQYF. The CDR3, as DNA: TGTGCCAGCAGCTTATGGACAGGAAGAAACGAGCAGTACTTC.

V is TRBV2 and J is TRBJ2-7; 7 bases map to TRBD2. This CDR3 has 14 amino acids. Germline values: CDR1 SNHLY, CDR2 FYNNEI. With 6 bases clipped from V and 6 bases from J, the junction kept 11 bases outside the gene matches. CDR3 sequence reads: CASRKGEGEFEQYF. The CDR3 bases are TGTGCCAGCAGGAAAGGGGAGGGCGAGTTCGAGCAGTACTTC.

The sample holds a few counts of this clone. The chain's CDR3 is CASSRTGGNQPQHF. CDR3 DNA: TGTGCCAGCAGTAGGACAGGGGGTAATCAGCCCCAGCATTTT. The chain links TRBV6-5 to TRBJ1-5; 10 bases agree with TRBD1. The CDR3 is made up of 14 amino acids. The germline V gene encodes CDR1 MNHEY and CDR2 SVGAGI. The ends lost 5 bases at V and 4 bases at J; junction bases unmatched: 2.

J is TRBJ2-1 and V is TRBV11-2; D ambiguous. Germline values: CDR1 SGHAT, CDR2 FQNNGV. V was clipped by 1 base and J by 1 base, with 2 bases between them. CDR3 length equals 13 residues. CDR3 nucleotide sequence: TGTGCCAGCAGCTTAGTATCCTACAATGAGCAGTTCTTC. It codes for CASSLVSYNEQFF.

The V and J genes are TRBV19 and TRBJ1-2; D gene uncertain. V was cut by 1 base and J by 0 bases, with 6 bases left in between. The germline V gene has CDR1 LNHDA and CDR2 SQIVND (reference sequence). The CDR3 is 14 residues long. The CDR3 reads CASSIGPANYGYTF. The CDR3 DNA follows: TGTGCCAGTAGTATAGGCCCAGCTAACTATGGCTACACCTTC.

The chain recombines TRBV5-1 with TRBJ1-3, with a weak D call TRBD1 (5 bases). This CDR3 region has 17 residues. V was trimmed by 0 bases and J by 1 base, leaving 14 bases between them. Per germline, CDR1 SGHRS and CDR2 YFSETQ. The CDR3 is CASSLDAGTKSGNTIYF. The CDR3 DNA sequence: TGCGCCAGCAGCTTGGATGCAGGGACTAAATCTGGAAACACCATATATTTT.

The V and J genes are TRBV6-4 and TRBJ1-4; 9 bases align to TRBD1. The CDR3 sequence is 13 residues long. Germline trimming cut 3 bases from V and 8 bases from J; bases unmatched to any gene: 1. The germline gives CDR1 MRHNA, CDR2 SNTAGT. CDR3 nucleotides: TGTGCCAGCAGTGAGGACAGGGGCGAAAAACTGTTTTTT. As protein: CASSEDRGEKLFF.

A remark on this clone: The same CDR3 is also encoded by other DNA sequences in this sample. This chain links TRBV6-6 with TRBJ1-6; possibly TRBD1 for D (6 bases). The ends were cut back, 5 bases at V and 7 bases at J, with 15 bases in the middle. This CDR3 is 15 amino acids long. Germline V gene sequence: CDR1 MNHNY, CDR2 SVGAGI (reference sequence). CDR3: CASSPPGGFNSPLHF. CDR3 bases: TGTGCCAGCAGTCCCCCTGGGGGCTTCAATTCACCCCTCCACTTT.

The chain carries TRBV7-2 and TRBJ1-6, with 9 bases identical to TRBD1. The CDR3 is 17 amino acids. J was trimmed by 2 bases and V by 7 bases; bases with no gene match: 9. Germline assignment: CDR1 SGHTA and CDR2 FQGNSA. The CDR3 sequence: CASKDPGQGTYNSPLHF. Written as DNA, the CDR3 is TGTGCCAGCAAGGATCCGGGACAGGGCACCTATAATTCACCCCTCCACTTT.

This chain links TRBV7-3 with TRBJ2-7, with 8 bases lining up with TRBD1. Looked up from germline, CDR1 is SGHTA and CDR2 is FQGTGA. The CDR3 is 16 residues long. Trimming took 4 bases from V and 0 from J; bases not matched to a gene: 8. CDR3 region: CASSSLGTGPSYEQYF. The CDR3 region has the DNA TGTGCCAGCAGCTCCCTAGGGACAGGACCCTCCTACGAGCAGTACTTC. Complete variable domain (other parts from reference TRBV7-3 and TRBJ2-7): GAGVSQTPSNKVTEKGKYVELRCDPISGHTALYWYRQSLGQGPEFLIYFQGTGAADDSGLPNDRFFAVRPEGSVSTLKIQRTERGDSAVYLCASSSLGTGPSYEQYFGPGTRLTVT.

V and J are TRBV19 and TRBJ2-1, with TRBD2 identical over 11 bases. CDR3 size: 16 residues. Germline V gene sequence: CDR1 LNHDA, CDR2 SQIVND (reference sequence). After removal of 1 base from V and 5 bases from J, the junction contained 4 bases not matched to a gene. CDR3 sequence reads: CASSIALAGGNNEQFF. The CDR3 bases are TGTGCCAGTAGTATAGCCCTAGCGGGGGGTAACAATGAGCAGTTCTTC.

Only a few counts were recorded for this clone. The V gene is TRBV7-2, the J gene TRBJ2-1, with a weak D call TRBD2 (6 bases). The CDR3 is made up of 14 amino acids. Germline V gene data show CDR1 as SGHTA and CDR2 as FQGNSA. V dropped 2 bases and J dropped 10 bases, with 15 bases sitting between them. The CDR3 region has the DNA TGTGCCAGCAGCTTAAAGGGGACGGGGGTCGAGCAGTTCTTC. Protein product: CASSLKGTGVEQFF.

This clone was seen only a few times. This chain uses TRBV10-3 with TRBJ1-5; 8 nucleotides line up with TRBD1. Trimming at V came to 6 bases and at J to 2 bases, leaving 6 bases not matched to a gene. This CDR3 has 15 residues. In germline, CDR1 is ENHRY, CDR2 SYGVKD. The CDR3 nucleotides read TGTGCCATCAGAGAGGACAGGGAGGGCAATCAGCCCCAGCATTTT. Protein product: CAIREDREGNQPQHF.

This chain joins TRBV7-9 and TRBJ1-6, with D perhaps matching TRBD1 (6 bases). The length of the CDR3 is 15 residues. V gave up 5 bases and J gave up 9 bases, with 17 bases separating them. Germline V lookup: CDR1 SEHNR, CDR2 FQNEAQ (reference sequence). DNA for the CDR3: TGTGCCAGCAGCGCGGACTCCAAAGGGGGTTCACCCCTCCACTTT. It yields the protein CASSADSKGGSPLHF.

The V and J genes are TRBV7-9 and TRBJ1-4, with D possibly being TRBD1 (6 bases). The V end was cut by 7 bases, the J end by 3 bases, with 12 bases between. CDR1 and CDR2 (germline): SEHNR, FQNEAQ (reference sequence). This CDR3 is 14 amino acids long. The CDR3 nucleotides are TGTGCCAGCACCACGACAGGAGCTAATGAAAAACTGTTTTTT. The encoded protein is CASTTTGANEKLFF.

This clone showed up just a few times. The chain joins TRBV27 to TRBJ2-7, with 9 bases identical to TRBD1. The CDR3 extends over 15 amino acids. CDR1 MNHEY and CDR2 SMNVEV come from the germline V gene (reference sequence). V trimming: 6 bases; J trimming: 0 bases; junction bases outside the gene matches: 6. The CDR3 DNA reads TGTGCCAGCAGAGGGGACAGGGACTACTCCTACGAGCAGTACTTC. Its protein is CASRGDRDYSYEQYF.

J is TRBJ1-1 and V is TRBV10-2, with 8 bases fitting TRBD1. Trimming cost V 4 bases and J 4 bases; bases outside gene matches: 11. Germline CDR1 is WSHSY and CDR2 is SAAADI. The CDR3 contains 16 residues. The CDR3 here is CASSGLSWQGATEAFF. As DNA, the CDR3 is TGCGCCAGCAGTGGGTTGTCCTGGCAGGGGGCCACTGAAGCTTTCTTT.

This clone occurred a few times. The chain is built from TRBV6-5 and TRBJ1-5; D possibly corresponds to TRBD1 (6 bases). In germline, CDR1 is MNHEY, CDR2 SVGAGI. V lost 0 bases, J lost 9 bases, and 18 bases lay in between. The CDR3 length is 16 residues. The CDR3 bases are TGTGCCAGCAGTTACTCAGGACAGATTGTGGGGCTGCCCCAGCATTTT. Protein product: CASSYSGQIVGLPQHF.

The chain recombines TRBV18 with TRBJ1-3, with no clear D. The CDR3 consists of 16 residues. Looked up from germline, CDR1 is KGHSH and CDR2 is LQKENI. V lost 2 bases and J 0 bases, leaving 11 bases between the germline ends. The CDR3 protein is CASSPSPRNSGNTIYF. The CDR3 DNA reads as TGTGCCAGCTCACCAAGTCCCAGAAACTCTGGAAACACCATATATTTT.

The chain links TRBV28 to TRBJ1-6; 7 nucleotides line up with TRBD1. This CDR3 comprises 12 residues. Per germline, CDR1 MDHEN and CDR2 SYDVKM. V was pared by 6 bases and J by 9 bases, with 2 bases of the junction left unmatched. The CDR3 here is CASRRQGSPLHF. In nucleotides, the CDR3 is TGTGCCAGCAGAAGACAGGGTTCACCCCTCCACTTT.

The J gene is TRBJ1-5, the V gene TRBV7-2; no clear D. CDR1 and CDR2 from the germline V gene are SGHTA and FQGNSA. The CDR3 has 13 amino acids. V lost 3 bases, J lost 6 bases, and 9 bases lay in between. The CDR3 DNA is TGTGCCAGCAGCTTCGGAGATGGTCAGCCCCAGCATTTT. Its protein product is CASSFGDGQPQHF.

The V call is TRBV28, the J call TRBJ2-7; 7 bases map to TRBD1. Germline V gene data show CDR1 as MDHEN and CDR2 as SYDVKM. This CDR3 has 15 amino acids. The ends lost 7 bases at V and 4 bases at J; junction bases unmatched: 13. CDR3 residues: CASTVGQPTYYEQYF. In DNA form, the CDR3 reads TGTGCCAGCACTGTGGGACAGCCGACTTATTACGAGCAGTACTTC.

A remark on this clone: One end of the junction varies from germline; a read error may be responsible. V is TRBV5-4 and J is TRBJ2-2, with a tentative D call TRBD1 (6 bases). CDR1 and CDR2 (germline): SGHNT, YYREEE (reference sequence). This CDR3 has 16 amino acids. The CDR3 here is CVSSFYPGANTGELFF. The CDR3 DNA sequence: TGTGTCAGCAGCTTTTATCCAGGGGCGAACACCGGGGAGCTGTTTTTT.

This clone was seen more than once but under ten times. This chain joins TRBV7-2 and TRBJ1-5; no clear D. V shed 6 bases and J shed 7 bases, with 10 bases lying between them. CDR1 and CDR2 from the germline V gene are SGHTA and FQGNSA. The length of the CDR3 is 12 residues. CDR3 sequence reads: CASSHGGQPQHF. The CDR3 DNA is TGTGCCAGCAGTCATGGCGGCCAGCCCCAGCATTTT.

This rearrangement joins TRBV9 to TRBJ2-2; 11 nucleotides agree with TRBD2. Germline V gene sequence: CDR1 SGDLS, CDR2 YYNGEE. V shed 2 bases, J shed 4 bases, and the junction held 4 bases outside the gene matches. The CDR3 length is 16 residues. The CDR3 loop is CASSVGGLAVTGELFF. CDR3 nucleotide sequence: TGTGCCAGCAGCGTCGGGGGACTAGCGGTCACCGGGGAGCTGTTTTTT.

There are a few counts of this clone. The chain recombines TRBV9 with TRBJ2-3, with D unclear. Germline-derived CDR1 and CDR2 are SGDLS and YYNGEE. This CDR3 comprises 12 residues. With 4 bases removed from V and 6 bases from J, the gap between germline ends came to 9 bases. Here the CDR3 DNA reads TGTGCCAGCAGCCCCTCCCCCGATACGCAGTATTTT. It translates to CASSPSPDTQYF.

The rearrangement links TRBV7-9 to TRBJ1-1; 7 bases line up with TRBD1. This CDR3 region has 14 residues. After removal of 4 bases from V and 7 bases from J, the junction contained 9 bases not matched to a gene. Germline values: CDR1 SEHNR, CDR2 FQNEAQ (reference sequence). CDR3 region: CASSYSTGWLEAFF. CDR3 coding DNA: TGTGCCAGCAGCTATTCGACAGGGTGGCTTGAAGCTTTCTTT.

The rearrangement uses TRBV9 and TRBJ1-3; D is unclear. CDR1 is SGDLS and CDR2 is YYNGEE in the germline V gene. Trimming left V 2 bases short and J 3 bases short, with 9 bases between. This CDR3 region has 14 residues. The CDR3 DNA reads as TGTGCCAGCAGCGTTGTCGGGTTTGGAAACACCATATATTTT. It is translated as CASSVVGFGNTIYF.